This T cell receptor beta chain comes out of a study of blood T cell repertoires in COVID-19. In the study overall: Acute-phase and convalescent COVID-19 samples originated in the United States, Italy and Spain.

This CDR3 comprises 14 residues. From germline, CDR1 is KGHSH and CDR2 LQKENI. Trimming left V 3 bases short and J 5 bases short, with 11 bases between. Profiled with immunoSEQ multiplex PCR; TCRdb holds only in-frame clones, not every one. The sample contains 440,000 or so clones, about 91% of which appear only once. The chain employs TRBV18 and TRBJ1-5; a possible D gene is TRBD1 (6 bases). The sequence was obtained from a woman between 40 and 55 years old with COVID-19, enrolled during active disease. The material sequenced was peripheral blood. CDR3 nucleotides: TGTGCCAGCTCACCTGGGACACGGCATCAGCCCCAGCATTTT. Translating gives CASSPGTRHQPQHF. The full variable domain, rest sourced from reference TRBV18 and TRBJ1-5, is NAGVMQNPRHLVRRRGQEARLRCSPMKGHSHVYWYRQLPEEGLKFMVYLQKENIIDESGMPKERFSAEFPKEGPSILRIQQVVRGDSAAYFCASSPGTRHQPQHFGDGTRLSIL.